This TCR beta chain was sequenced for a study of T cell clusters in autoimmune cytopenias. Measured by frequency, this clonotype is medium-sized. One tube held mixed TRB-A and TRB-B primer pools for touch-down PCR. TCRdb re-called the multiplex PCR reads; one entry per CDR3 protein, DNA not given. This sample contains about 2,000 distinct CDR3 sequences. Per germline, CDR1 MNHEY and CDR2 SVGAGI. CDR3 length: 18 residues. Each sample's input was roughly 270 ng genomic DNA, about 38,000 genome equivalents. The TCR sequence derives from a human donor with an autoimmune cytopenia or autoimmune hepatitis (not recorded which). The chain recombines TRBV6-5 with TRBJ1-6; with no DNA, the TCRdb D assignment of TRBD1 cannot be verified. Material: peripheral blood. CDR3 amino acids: CASSYSEPGQGVNSPLHF.